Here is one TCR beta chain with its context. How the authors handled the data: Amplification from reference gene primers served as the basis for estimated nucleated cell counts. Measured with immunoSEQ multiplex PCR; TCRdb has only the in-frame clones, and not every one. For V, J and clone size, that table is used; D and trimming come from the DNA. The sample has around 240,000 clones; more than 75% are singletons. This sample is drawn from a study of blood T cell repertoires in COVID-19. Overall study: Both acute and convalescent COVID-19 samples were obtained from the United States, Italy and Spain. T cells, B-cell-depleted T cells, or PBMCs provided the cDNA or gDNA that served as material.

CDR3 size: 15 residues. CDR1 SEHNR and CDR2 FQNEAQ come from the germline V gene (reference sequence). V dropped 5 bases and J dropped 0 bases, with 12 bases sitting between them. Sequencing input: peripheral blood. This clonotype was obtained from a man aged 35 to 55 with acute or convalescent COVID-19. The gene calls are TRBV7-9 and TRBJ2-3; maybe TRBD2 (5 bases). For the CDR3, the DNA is TGTGCCAGCAGCCACCCGGGGTCAAGCACAGATACGCAGTATTTT. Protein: CASSHPGSSTDTQYF.